The present TCR beta chain was sequenced within a study of blood T cell repertoires in COVID-19 (dated by TCRdb to the early 2020s). About the study as a whole: Collaborator samples came from the United States, Italy and Spain and covered acute and convalescent phases of COVID-19. The material from the prospective study consisted of cDNA or gDNA derived from T cells, B-cell-depleted T cells, or PBMCs. HLA class I and class II types, where available, came from metadata supplied by the sample provider rather than from assay-based typing. Nearly every sample came with metadata listing a de-identified subject ID, COVID-19 status, age in years and sex. The samples were drawn from two sources: the first 160 participants of the ongoing ImmuneRACE study, and fewer than 1,500 subjects contributed by 6 global collaborators. The repertoires were released in a freely available public database meant as a resource for research on the immune response to SARS-CoV-2. The dataset comprised deeply sampled blood TCRbeta repertoires from subjects exposed to, actively infected with, or recovered from COVID-19.

Paper-wide results and their limitations: Clinical and demographic metadata were provided uncurated, with the amount varying by source and participant.

Points on this clone: Its antigen specificity is not known. Base qualities were left out, and no much larger clone turns up one base away.

Enrolling through a virtual design, the prospective study's participants ranged in age from about 18 to 100 years and lived across 24 United States geographic areas. In the prospective study, cohorts were assigned on the basis of participant-reported clinical history obtained from a screening survey and a study questionnaire. For ImmuneRACE Cohort 3, a participant was defined as recovered based on two consecutive negative NP/OP PCR tests, clearance by a healthcare professional, or resolution of symptoms. Mobile phlebotomists in the prospective study collected whole blood, serum and a nasopharyngeal or oropharyngeal swab from every participant. Prospective study participants could optionally give additional blood draws and questionnaires over an approximately 2-month period. Prospective study blood samples were shipped either frozen or at room temperature before DNA extraction. CDR3 length: 12 amino acids, cysteine to phenylalanine. The sequence is cut down to CDR3 DNA, 36 bases in frame from base 1. Looking up the germline V gene (reference sequence) yields CDR1 SGHNT and CDR2 YYREEE. V is cut by 4 bases and J by 4 bases, and the space between the germline ends is 8 bases.

TCRbeta CDR3 regions were amplified from genomic DNA using the immunoSEQ Assay, a bias-controlled multiplex PCR. Per the original workflow: The number of nucleated cells in each sample was estimated by amplification of reference gene primers within the assay. To quantify the absolute abundance of each unique TCRbeta CDR3 rearrangement, sequence reads were collapsed and filtered. For each sample, productive Simpson clonality was calculated as the square root of Simpson's diversity index across productive rearrangements. Drawn from immuneACCESS, this table holds only the in-frame rearrangements with V and J called that TCRdb kept. Clones are partly lost; checked studies trace under half to an unresolved V gene and leave the rest unexplained. Clonal size and the V and J genes are those of that table, whereas D and trimming came from the DNA. The sample data list just over 300,000 clones, and 65% to 90% of these were observed just once. Of the sample, approximately 4.1% is held by the ten largest clones.

The clonotype was recovered from a man aged 25-45 years who had recovered from COVID-19. The rearrangement combines TRBV5-4 with TRBJ1-1, with no reliable assignment of the D segment. Sequencing was done on a sample of PBMCs or T cells enriched from blood (not recorded which). CDR3 protein: CASSREGTEAFF. The nucleotides are TGTGCCAGCAGCCGGGAGGGCACTGAAGCTTTCTTT.